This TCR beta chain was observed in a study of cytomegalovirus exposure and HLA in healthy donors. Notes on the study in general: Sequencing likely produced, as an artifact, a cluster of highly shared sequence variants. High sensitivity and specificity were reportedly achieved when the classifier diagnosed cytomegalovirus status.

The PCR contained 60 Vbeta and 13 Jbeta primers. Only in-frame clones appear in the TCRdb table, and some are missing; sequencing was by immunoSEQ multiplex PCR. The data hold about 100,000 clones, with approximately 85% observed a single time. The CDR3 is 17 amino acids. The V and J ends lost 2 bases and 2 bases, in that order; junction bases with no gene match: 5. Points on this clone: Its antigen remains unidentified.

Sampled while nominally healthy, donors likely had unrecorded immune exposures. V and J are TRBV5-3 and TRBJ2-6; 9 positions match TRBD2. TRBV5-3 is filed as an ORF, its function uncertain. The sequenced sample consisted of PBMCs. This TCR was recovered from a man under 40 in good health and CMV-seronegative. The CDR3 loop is CARSLKRGVPGANVLTF. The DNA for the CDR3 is TGTGCCAGAAGCTTAAAGCGGGGGGTTCCTGGGGCCAACGTCCTGACTTTC.